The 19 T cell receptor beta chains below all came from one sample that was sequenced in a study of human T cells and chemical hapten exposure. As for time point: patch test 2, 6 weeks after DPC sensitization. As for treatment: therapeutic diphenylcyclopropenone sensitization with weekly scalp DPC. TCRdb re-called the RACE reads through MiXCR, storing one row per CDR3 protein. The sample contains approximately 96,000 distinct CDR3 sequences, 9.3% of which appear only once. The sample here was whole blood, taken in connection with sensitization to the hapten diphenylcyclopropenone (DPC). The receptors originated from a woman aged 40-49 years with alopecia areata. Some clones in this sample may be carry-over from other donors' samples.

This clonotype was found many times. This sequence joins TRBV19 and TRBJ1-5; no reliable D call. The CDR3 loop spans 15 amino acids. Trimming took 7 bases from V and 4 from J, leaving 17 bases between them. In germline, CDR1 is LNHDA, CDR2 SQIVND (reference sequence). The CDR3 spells CASTFGPGQNQPQHF. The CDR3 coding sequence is TGTGCCAGTACCTTCGGTCCAGGCCAGAATCAGCCCCAGCATTTT.

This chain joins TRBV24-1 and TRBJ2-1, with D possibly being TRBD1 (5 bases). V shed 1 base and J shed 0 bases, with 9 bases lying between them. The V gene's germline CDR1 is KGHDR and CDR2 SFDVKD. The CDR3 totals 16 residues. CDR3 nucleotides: TGTGCCACCAGTGATTTTGGCAGGGACTCCTACAATGAGCAGTTCTTC. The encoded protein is CATSDFGRDSYNEQFF.

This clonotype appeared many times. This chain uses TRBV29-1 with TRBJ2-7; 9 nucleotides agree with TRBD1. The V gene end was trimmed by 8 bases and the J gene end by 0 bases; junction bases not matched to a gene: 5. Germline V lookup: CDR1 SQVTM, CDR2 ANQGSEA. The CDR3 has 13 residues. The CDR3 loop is CSTRTGVSYEQYF. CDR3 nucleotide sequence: TGCAGCACCCGGACAGGGGTCTCCTACGAGCAGTACTTC.

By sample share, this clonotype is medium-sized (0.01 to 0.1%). The CDR3 sequence is CASSHPRGTETYEQYF. In DNA form, the CDR3 reads TGCGCCAGCAGCCACCCCCGTGGGACCGAAACCTACGAGCAGTACTTC. The chain carries TRBV4-1 and TRBJ2-7, with D perhaps TRBD1 or TRBD2 (5 bases each). In germline, CDR1 is MGHRA, CDR2 YSYEKL. The CDR3 totals 16 residues. V gave up 3 bases and J gave up 2 bases, with 17 bases separating them.

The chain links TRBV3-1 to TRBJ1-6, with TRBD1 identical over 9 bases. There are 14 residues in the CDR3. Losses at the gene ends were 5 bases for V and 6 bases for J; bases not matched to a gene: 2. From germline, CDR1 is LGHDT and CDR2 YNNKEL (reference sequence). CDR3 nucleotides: TGTGCCAGCAGCAGGACAGGGGCTAATTCACCCCTCCACTTT. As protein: CASSRTGANSPLHF.

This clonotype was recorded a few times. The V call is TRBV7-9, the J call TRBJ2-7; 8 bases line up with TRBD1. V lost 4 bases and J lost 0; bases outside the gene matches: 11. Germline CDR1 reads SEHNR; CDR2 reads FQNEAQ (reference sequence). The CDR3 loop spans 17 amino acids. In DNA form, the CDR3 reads TGTGCCAGCAGCTGGCCGGTTTCGACAGGGGACTCCTACGAGCAGTACTTC. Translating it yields CASSWPVSTGDSYEQYF.

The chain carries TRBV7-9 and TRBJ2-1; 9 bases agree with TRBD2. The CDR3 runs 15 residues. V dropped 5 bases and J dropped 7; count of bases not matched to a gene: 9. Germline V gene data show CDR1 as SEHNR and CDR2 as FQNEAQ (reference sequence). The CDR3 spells CASSANTGLANEQFF. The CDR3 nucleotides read TGTGCCAGCAGCGCGAACACGGGACTAGCAAATGAGCAGTTCTTC. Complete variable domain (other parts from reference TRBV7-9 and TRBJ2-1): DTGVSQNPRHKITKRGQNVTFRCDPISEHNRLYWYRQTLGQGPEFLTYFQNEAQLEKSRLLSDRFSAERPKGSFSTLEIQRTEQGDSAMYLCASSANTGLANEQFFGPGTRLTVL.

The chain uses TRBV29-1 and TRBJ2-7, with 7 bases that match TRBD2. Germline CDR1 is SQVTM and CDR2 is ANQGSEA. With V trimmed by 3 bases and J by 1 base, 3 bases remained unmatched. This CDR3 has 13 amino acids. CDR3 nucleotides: TGCAGCGTTGAGCTAGCGGTTTCCTACGAGCAGTACTTC. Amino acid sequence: CSVELAVSYEQYF.

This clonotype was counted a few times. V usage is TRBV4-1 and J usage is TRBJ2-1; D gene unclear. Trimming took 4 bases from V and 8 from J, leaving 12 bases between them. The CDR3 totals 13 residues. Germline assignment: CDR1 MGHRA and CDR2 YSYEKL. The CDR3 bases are TGCGCCAGCAGCCCCACAGAGGCCGATGAGCAGTTCTTC. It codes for CASSPTEADEQFF.

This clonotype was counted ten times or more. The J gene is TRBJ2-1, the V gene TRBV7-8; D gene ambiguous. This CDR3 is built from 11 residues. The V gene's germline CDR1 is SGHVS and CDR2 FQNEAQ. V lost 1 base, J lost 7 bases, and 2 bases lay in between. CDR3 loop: CASSLDNEQFF. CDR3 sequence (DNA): TGTGCCAGCAGCTTAGATAATGAGCAGTTCTTC.

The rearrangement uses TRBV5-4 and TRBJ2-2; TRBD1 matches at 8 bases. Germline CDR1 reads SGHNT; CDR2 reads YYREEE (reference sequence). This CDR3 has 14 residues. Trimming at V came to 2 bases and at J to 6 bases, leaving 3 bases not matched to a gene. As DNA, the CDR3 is TGTGCCAGCAGCTTAAGACAGGGGCCCGGGGAGCTGTTTTTT. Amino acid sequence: CASSLRQGPGELFF.

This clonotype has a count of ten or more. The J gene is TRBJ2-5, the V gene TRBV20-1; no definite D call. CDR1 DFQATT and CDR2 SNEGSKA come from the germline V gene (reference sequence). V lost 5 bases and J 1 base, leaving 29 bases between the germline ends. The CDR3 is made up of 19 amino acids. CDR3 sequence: CSAGLQKVLISRIQETQYF. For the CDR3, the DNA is TGCAGTGCTGGCCTTCAGAAAGTTCTGATCTCGCGTATCCAAGAGACCCAGTACTTC.

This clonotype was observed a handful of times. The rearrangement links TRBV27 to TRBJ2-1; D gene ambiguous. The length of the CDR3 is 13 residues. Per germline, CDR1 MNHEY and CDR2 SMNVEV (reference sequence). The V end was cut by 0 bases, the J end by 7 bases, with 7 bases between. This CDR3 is CASSLSGTNEQFF. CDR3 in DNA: TGTGCCAGCAGTTTATCAGGTACAAATGAGCAGTTCTTC.

CDR3 nucleotides: TGTGCCACCAGCAGAGGAGGACAGGGAGGGGGCGAGCAGTACTTC. It encodes CATSRGGQGGGEQYF. This chain connects TRBV15 to TRBJ2-7; possible D gene TRBD1, 8 bases. With 1 base removed from V and 6 bases from J, the gap between germline ends came to 16 bases. The germline V gene has CDR1 LNHNV and CDR2 YYDKDF (reference sequence). The CDR3 runs to 15 residues.

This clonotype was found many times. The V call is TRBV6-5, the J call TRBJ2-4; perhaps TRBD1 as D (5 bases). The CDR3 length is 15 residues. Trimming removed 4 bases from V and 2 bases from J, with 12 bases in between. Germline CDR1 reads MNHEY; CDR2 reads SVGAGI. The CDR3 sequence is CASSSGFEPKNIQYF. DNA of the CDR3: TGTGCCAGCAGTTCAGGGTTCGAGCCCAAAAACATTCAGTACTTC.

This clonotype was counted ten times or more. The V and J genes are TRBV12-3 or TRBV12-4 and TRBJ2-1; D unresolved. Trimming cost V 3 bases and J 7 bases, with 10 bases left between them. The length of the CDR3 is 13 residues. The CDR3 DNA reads TGTGCCAGCAGTTTCGCACAGAATAATGAGCAGTTCTTC. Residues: CASSFAQNNEQFF.

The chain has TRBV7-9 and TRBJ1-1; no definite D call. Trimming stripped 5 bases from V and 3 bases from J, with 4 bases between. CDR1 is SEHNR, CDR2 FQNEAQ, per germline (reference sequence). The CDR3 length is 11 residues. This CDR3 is CASSPYTEAFF. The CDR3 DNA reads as TGTGCCAGCAGCCCGTACACTGAAGCTTTCTTT.

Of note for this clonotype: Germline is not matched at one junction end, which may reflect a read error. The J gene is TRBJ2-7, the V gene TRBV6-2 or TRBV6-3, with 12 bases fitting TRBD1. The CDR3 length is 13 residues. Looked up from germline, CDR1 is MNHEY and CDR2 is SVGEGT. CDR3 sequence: CASSYSLGQGADF. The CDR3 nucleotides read TGTGCCAGCAGTTACTCGCTGGGACAGGGGGCGGACTTC.

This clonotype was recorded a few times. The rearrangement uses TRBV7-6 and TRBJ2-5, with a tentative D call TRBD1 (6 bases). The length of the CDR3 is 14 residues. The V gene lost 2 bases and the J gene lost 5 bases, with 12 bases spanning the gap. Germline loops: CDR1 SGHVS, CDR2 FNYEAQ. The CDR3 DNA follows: TGTGCCAGCAGCTTACCGTCCCAGGGGGAGACCCAGTACTTC. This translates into CASSLPSQGETQYF.